This T cell receptor (beta chain) emerged from a study of blood T cell repertoires in COVID-19. Study details: In each case, the material was cDNA or gDNA derived from T cells, B-cell-depleted T cells, or PBMCs.

In the original analysis: Scientists estimated how many nucleated cells there were by amplifying reference gene primers. Method: immunoSEQ multiplex PCR; TCRdb's copy keeps in-frame clones and lacks some. V, J and clone size were drawn from that table, and D and trimming were deduced from the DNA. Of a few hundred thousand clones detected, approximately 85% appear once; the ten largest clones hold roughly 9%. The germline CDR1 and CDR2 sequences are LNHDA and SQIVND (reference sequence). V was trimmed by 5 bases and J by 5 bases, leaving 10 bases between them. The CDR3 consists of 13 residues. This chain links TRBV19 with TRBJ1-5, with D unclear. The sequence was obtained from a man younger than 30 with active or convalescent COVID-19. The sample was peripheral blood. CDR3 sequence (DNA): TGTGCCAGTAGTGTTCTGGGCCATCAGCCCCAGCATTTT. It translates to CASSVLGHQPQHF.